This T cell receptor (beta chain) derives from a study of blood T cell repertoires in COVID-19. The table came from immunoSEQ multiplex PCR; TCRdb's copy has only in-frame clones and leaves some out. The repertoire consists of about 280,000 clones, with 80% to 95% occurring once and the leading ten covering approximately 3%. Germline assignment: CDR1 LNHDA and CDR2 SQIVND (reference sequence). The CDR3 loop spans 15 amino acids. V lost 1 base and J lost 8, with 14 bases in between. The sample comprised PBMCs or T cells enriched from blood (not recorded which). This chain links TRBV19 with TRBJ1-4, with D maybe TRBD1 (6 bases). The receptor comes from a middle-aged man who had been exposed to COVID-19. CDR3 in DNA: TGTGCCAGTAGTATAGTGTCAGGGGATGACGAAAAACTGTTTTTT. It codes for CASSIVSGDDEKLFF.